This TCR beta chain was retrieved from a study of blood T cells in healthy people across ages (dated by TCRdb to between 2014 and 2017). The study in broad terms: In model experiments, template switching captured about one uniquely barcoded TCR beta cDNA molecule for every two T cells. Two additional independent replicas of 1 million unique cDNA reads from the same blood draw were analyzed for two donors (one aged 18 to 30 and one aged 80 or older). The donors were split into four age groups: young (average 16 years), middle-aged (about 40), aged (approximately 60) and long-lived (approximately 89). Using deep sequencing normalized with unique cDNA molecular identifiers, the study measured how TCR beta repertoire diversity changes with age.

Including the terminal cysteine and phenylalanine, the CDR3 comprises 12 residues. Only the CDR3 region is kept as DNA, spanning 36 bases read in frame from base 1. The germline ends are 11 bases apart after V is trimmed by 5 bases and J by 4 bases. From the germline V gene (reference sequence), CDR1 is DFQATT and CDR2 is SNEGSKA. The full study reports these points: There was a strong correlation between observed TCR beta diversity and the percentage of naive T cells measured by flow cytometry. Estimates of total diversity based on one million sequenced T cells were considered lower bounds and underestimates. Since profiling was done on bulk unsorted PBMCs, naive and antigen-experienced compartments could not be conclusively compared. Observed TCR beta diversity per million T cells fell roughly linearly with age, and a significant reduction was already apparent by age approximately 41. Compared with the aged group, the long-lived group had more naive CD4+ T cells, fewer expanded clones and increased TCR diversity, suggesting age selection. Because the CMV infection status of the donors was unknown, age-related changes in expanded clonotypes may potentially have been confounded.

Systemically healthy Caucasian individuals from Russia, 39 in total and aged roughly 6 to 100 years, were included as donors. Ten milliliters of peripheral blood were collected from each donor into EDTA-treated Vacutainer tubes. Ficoll-Paque density-gradient centrifugation was used to isolate PBMCs, with at least 7 million obtained per sample. Trizol reagent was used to extract total RNA from the PBMCs, yielding at least 6 micrograms per sample. For every donor, flow cytometry on a PBMC aliquot measured the percentage of naive CD45RAhigh/CD27high T cells. Libraries were made using 5' RACE. TCRdb shows the sequencer as Illumina HiSeq 2500. A second PCR of roughly 7 to 11 cycles was performed with a sample-barcoded 5' primer and a J-beta primer mix. Each TCR beta cDNA molecule received a unique molecular identifier from a template-switch 5' adaptor carrying 12 random nucleotides. At least 3 million CDR3-containing paired-end reads were obtained from each sample. All of the RNA was converted into first-strand cDNA using the Mint cDNA synthesis kit, with a TRBC-specific oligonucleotide serving as the primer. Following uracil-DNA glycosylase treatment, a first 18-cycle PCR with universal primers M1SS and BC2_uni_R was performed on all cDNA. Under the source paper's analysis protocol: Normalization of each sample was performed by random selection of 1 million high-quality reads, each carrying a distinct molecular identifier. Reads with shared molecular identifiers were discarded instead of being binned into consensus sequences. MiTCR, with a Q25 quality threshold and the strictest error-elimination algorithm, was used for CDR3 identification, clonotype clustering and error correction. Lower-bound total TCR beta diversity was estimated with a nonparametric unseen species model using Euler transformation. The public sequencing data were trimmed at Q25 with fastp and processed into clonotypes with MiXCR by TCRdb, which kept only in-frame beta chains. Under each unique CDR3 protein, matching rows form one entry showing the most common genes and DNA. V and J calls and clone size were set by TCRdb, not the authors. In all, the sample holds some 890,000 distinct CDR3 sequences, and about 29% of those were seen once. The ten largest clones take up roughly 10% of the sample.

About this clonotype: The antigen this receptor binds is unknown. No qualities accompany the bases; no much larger clone lies one base away.

These same data were also listed under a study on T cells of mothers and their children. The second study reports: Nine systemically healthy Caucasian individuals served as donors, namely three mothers together with their six children. cDNA synthesis consumed the entire amount of extracted RNA, loaded at around 1.5 ug RNA in each 15 ul reaction. In the second PCR, sample barcodes and 2-4 random nucleotides were introduced via the M1S primer. Each mother yielded over 10 million TCR beta CDR3 reads and each child 3 million to 3.5 million reads. In both related and unrelated pairs, thymic selection shapes the output of TCR recombination in a similar way, with inherited differences having only a minor effect. Normalized repertoire overlap was always slightly but never significantly higher in related than unrelated mother-child pairs. With a sensitivity of 90 to 100 clones per million clonotypes, no persistent microchimeric T cell clones were detected. In the study, deep NGS was used to compare the TCR beta repertoires of mothers and children, and features distinguishing related mother-child pairs from unrelated individuals were sought. The mean age was about 37 +/- 4 years for the mothers and 11 +/- 4 years for the children. After adapters were ligated using NEBNext reagents, the libraries underwent 100+100 nt paired-end sequencing on an Illumina HiSeq 2000. To prevent cross-contamination, the mother and child libraries were prepared a month apart and were sequenced in separate runs. Each donor had between about 450,000 and 2,200,000 distinct TCR beta clonotypes identified. Naive TCR beta clonotypes were estimated from low-frequency clonotypes matched to each donor's FACS-determined naive share, without sorting.

The clonotype comes from a woman between 40 and 55 years old in good health. The chain is assembled from TRBV20-1 and TRBJ1-1; the D gene is unclear. Source material: blood. The CDR3 region reads CSAGFSSTEAFF. The sequenced DNA is TGCAGTGCTGGATTTTCCAGCACTGAAGCTTTCTTT.